This TCR beta chain was identified in a study of blood T cells in healthy people across ages. Regarding this clonotype: Its target is not known.

Findings and limits, study-wide: With naive T cell percentage, TCR beta diversity showed a strong correlation. The fall in TCR beta diversity per million T cells was roughly linear with age.

Per sample, at least 5 micrograms of total RNA were extracted. Through a sample-barcoded 5' primer and a J-beta primer mix, a second PCR was run for roughly 6 to 11 cycles. There were at least 2.5 million CDR3-containing paired-end reads obtained from each sample. TCRdb passed the 5' RACE reads through MiXCR, listing each CDR3 protein once. The repertoire holds 650,000 to 900,000 distinct CDR3 sequences, with roughly 60% as singletons. V lost 3 bases, J lost 5 bases, and 11 bases lay in between. The CDR3 sequence is 13 residues long. Germline V CDR1 and CDR2: SEHNR, FQNEAQ (reference sequence). This TCR was sampled from a young man in good health. V usage is TRBV7-9 and J usage is TRBJ2-7; tentative D call: TRBD1 (5 bases). Input material: blood. This CDR3 reads CASSLGQFNEQYF. The CDR3 DNA is TGTGCCAGCAGCTTGGGGCAGTTCAACGAGCAGTACTTC.